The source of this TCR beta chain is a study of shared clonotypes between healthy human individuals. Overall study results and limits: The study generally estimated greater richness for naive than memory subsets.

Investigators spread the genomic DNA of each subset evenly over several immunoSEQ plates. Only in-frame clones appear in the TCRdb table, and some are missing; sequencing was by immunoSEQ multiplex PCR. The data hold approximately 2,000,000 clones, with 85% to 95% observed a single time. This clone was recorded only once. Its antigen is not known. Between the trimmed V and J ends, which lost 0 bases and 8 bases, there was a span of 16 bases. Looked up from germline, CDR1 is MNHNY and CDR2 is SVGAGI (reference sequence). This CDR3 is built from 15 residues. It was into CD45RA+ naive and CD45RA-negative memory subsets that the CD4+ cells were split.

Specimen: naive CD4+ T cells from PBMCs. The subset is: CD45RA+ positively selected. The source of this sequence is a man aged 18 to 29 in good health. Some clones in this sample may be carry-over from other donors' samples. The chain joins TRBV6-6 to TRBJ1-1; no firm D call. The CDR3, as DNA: TGTGCCAGCAGTTACTCTGGCGGAGGCAATCAGGAAGCTTTCTTT. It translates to CASSYSGGGNQEAFF.